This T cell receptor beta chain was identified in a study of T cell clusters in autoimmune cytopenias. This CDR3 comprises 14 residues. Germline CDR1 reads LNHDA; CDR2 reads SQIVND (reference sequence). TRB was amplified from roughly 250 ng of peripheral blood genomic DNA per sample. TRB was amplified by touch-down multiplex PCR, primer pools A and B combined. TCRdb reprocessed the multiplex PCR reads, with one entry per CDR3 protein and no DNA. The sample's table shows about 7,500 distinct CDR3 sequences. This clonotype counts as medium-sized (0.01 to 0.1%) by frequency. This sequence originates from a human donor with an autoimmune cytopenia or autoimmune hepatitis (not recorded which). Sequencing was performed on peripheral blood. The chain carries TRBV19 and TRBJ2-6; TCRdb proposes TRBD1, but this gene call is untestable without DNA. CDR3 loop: CASAHDREFNVLTF.